This T cell receptor (beta chain) was sequenced in a study of CD8 T cells in Susac syndrome. Per the germline V gene, CDR1 is MDHEN and CDR2 is SYDVKM. The CDR3 has 15 amino acids. V was pared by 6 bases and J by 2 bases, with 17 bases between. The T cells that were sequenced for TCR beta were CD8+ and CD4+ cells from blood. cDNA came from roughly 0.53 to 1 ug RNA primed by random hexamers. The immunoSEQ assay covered 54 Vbeta and 13 Jbeta segments for CDR3. One entry per CDR3 protein results from TCRdb running MiXCR on the immunoSEQ multiplex PCR reads. The sample comprises more than 100,000 distinct CDR3 sequences, about 95% of which are singletons, and roughly 0.12% rests with the top ten.

The sequencing input was CD4+ T cells from PBMCs. This receptor was obtained from a human donor in good health. The chain combines TRBV28 with TRBJ2-7; perhaps TRBD1 as D (5 bases). DNA of the CDR3: TGTGCCAGCAGGCGGACACCTACACGGCCCTACGAGCAGTACTTC. It specifies CASRRTPTRPYEQYF.